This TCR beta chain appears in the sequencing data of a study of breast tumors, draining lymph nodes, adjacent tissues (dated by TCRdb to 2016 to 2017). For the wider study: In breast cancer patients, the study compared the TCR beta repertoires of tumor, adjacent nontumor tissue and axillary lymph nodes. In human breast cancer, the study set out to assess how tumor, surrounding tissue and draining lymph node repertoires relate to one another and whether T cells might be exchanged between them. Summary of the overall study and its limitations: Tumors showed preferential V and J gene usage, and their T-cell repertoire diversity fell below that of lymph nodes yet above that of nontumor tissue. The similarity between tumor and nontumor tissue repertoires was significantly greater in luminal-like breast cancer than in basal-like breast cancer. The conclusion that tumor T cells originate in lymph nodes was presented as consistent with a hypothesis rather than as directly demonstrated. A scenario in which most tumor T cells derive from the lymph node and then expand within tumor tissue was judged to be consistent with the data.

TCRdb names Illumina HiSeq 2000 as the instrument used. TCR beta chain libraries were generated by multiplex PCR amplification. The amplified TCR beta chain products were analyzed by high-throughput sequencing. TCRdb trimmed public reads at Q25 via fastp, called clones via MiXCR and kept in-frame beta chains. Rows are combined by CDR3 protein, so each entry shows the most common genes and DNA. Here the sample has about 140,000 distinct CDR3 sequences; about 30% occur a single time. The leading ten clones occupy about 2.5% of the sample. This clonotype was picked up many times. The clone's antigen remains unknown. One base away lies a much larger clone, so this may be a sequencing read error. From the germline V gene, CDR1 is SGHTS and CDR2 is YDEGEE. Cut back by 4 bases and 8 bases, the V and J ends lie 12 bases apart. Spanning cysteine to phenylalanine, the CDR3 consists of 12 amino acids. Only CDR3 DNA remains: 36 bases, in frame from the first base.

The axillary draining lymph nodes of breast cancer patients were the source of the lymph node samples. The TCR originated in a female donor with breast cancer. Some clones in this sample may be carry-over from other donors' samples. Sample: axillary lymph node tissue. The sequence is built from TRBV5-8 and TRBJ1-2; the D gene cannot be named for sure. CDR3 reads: CASSGNRSGYTF. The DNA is TGTGCCAGCAGCGGAAATCGTTCCGGCTACACCTTC.